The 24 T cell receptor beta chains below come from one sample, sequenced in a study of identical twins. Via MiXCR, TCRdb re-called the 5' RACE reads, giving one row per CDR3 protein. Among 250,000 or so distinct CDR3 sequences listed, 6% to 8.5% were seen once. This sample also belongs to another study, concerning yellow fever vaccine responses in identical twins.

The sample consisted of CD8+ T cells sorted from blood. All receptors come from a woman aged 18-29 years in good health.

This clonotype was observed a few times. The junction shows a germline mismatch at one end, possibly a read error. This chain's CDR3 is CSAIRRDVLVTEAFF. The CDR3 DNA reads as TGCAGTGCTATAAGGAGGGACGTCTTAGTTACTGAAGCCTTCTTT. The chain couples TRBV20-1 to TRBJ1-1, with D possibly matching TRBD1 (5 bases). In germline, CDR1 is DFQATT, CDR2 SNEGSKA (reference sequence). CDR3 length: 15 residues.

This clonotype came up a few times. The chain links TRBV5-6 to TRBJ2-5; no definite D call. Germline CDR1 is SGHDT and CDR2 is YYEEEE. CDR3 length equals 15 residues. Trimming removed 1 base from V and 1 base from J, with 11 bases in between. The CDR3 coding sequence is TGTGCCAGCAGCTTGAGGTACCAGACCCAAGAGACCCAGTACTTC. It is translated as CASSLRYQTQETQYF.

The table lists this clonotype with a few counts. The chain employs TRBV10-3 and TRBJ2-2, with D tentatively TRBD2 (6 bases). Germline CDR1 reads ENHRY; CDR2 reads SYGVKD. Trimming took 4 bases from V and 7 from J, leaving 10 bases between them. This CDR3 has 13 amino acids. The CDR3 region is CAISVGGDGELFF. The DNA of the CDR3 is TGTGCCATCAGTGTGGGAGGTGACGGGGAGCTGTTTTTT.

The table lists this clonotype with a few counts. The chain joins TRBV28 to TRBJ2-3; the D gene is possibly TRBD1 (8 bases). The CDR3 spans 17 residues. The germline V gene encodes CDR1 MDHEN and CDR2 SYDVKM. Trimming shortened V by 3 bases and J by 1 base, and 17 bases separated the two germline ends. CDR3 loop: CASSFSGTGSGTDTQYF. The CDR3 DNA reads TGTGCCAGCAGTTTCAGCGGGACAGGTAGCGGCACAGATACGCAGTATTTT. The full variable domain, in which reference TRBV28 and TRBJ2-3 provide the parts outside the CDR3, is DVKVTQSSRYLVKRTGEKVFLECVQDMDHENMFWYRQDPGLGLRLIYFSYDVKMKEKGDIPEGYSVSREKKERFSLILESASTNQTSMYLCASSFSGTGSGTDTQYFGPGTRLTVL.

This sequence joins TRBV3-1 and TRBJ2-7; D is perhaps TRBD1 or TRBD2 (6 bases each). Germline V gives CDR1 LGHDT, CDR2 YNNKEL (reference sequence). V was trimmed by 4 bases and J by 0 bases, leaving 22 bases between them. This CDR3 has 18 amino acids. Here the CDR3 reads CASSPPTGQGRISYEQYF. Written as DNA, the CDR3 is TGTGCCAGCAGCCCCCCAACCGGGCAGGGGAGGATCTCCTACGAGCAGTACTTC.

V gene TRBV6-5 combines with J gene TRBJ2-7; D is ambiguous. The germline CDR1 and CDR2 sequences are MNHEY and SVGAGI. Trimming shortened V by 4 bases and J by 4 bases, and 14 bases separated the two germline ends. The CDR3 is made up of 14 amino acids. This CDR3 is CASSSDLRSYEQYF. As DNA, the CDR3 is TGTGCCAGCAGTTCGGACCTGCGCTCATACGAGCAGTACTTC.

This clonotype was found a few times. CDR3 nucleotides: TGCGCCAGCAGCCAAGCTACAGCGGGGATATACAATGAGCAGTTCTTC. It encodes CASSQATAGIYNEQFF. The J gene is TRBJ2-1, the V gene TRBV4-1; 7 nucleotides agree with TRBD2. Germline trimming cut 1 base from V and 4 bases from J; bases unmatched to any gene: 7. From germline, CDR1 is MGHRA and CDR2 YSYEKL. The CDR3 runs 16 residues.

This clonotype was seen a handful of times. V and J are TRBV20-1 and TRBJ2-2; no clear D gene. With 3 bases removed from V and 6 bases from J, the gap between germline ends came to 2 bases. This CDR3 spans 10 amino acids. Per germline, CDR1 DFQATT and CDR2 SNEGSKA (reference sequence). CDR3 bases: TGCAGTGCTAGGTCCGGGGAGCTGTTTTTT. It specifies CSARSGELFF.

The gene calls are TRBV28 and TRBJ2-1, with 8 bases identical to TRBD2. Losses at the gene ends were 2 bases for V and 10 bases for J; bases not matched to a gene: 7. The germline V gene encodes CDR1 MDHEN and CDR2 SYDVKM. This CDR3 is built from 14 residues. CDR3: CASSLMGGGQEQFF. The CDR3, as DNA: TGTGCCAGCAGTTTAATGGGCGGGGGGCAGGAGCAGTTCTTC.

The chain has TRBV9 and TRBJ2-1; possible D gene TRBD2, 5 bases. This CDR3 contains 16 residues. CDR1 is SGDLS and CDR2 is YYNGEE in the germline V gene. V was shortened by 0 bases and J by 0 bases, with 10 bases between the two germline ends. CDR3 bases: TGTGCCAGCAGCGTAGGTGCGGCGGGCTCCTACAATGAGCAGTTCTTC. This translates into CASSVGAAGSYNEQFF.

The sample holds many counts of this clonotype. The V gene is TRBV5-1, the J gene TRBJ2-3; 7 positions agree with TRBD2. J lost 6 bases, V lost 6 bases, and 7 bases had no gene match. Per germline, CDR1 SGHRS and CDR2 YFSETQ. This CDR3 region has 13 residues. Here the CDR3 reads CASNGLVPDTQYF. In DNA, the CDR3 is TGCGCCAGCAATGGACTAGTCCCGGATACGCAGTATTTT.

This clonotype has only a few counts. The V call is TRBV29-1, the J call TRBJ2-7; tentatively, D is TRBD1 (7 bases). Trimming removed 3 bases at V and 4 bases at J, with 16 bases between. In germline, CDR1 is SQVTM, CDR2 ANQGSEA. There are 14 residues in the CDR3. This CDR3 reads CSVEVAGQTYEQYF. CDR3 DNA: TGCAGCGTTGAGGTGGCGGGACAGACATACGAGCAGTACTTC.

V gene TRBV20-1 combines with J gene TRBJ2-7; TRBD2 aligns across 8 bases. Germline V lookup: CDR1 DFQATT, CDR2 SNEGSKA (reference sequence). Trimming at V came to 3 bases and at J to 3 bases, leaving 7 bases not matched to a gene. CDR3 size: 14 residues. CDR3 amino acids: CSASGEREHYEQYF. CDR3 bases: TGCAGTGCTAGCGGTGAGCGGGAGCACTACGAGCAGTACTTC.

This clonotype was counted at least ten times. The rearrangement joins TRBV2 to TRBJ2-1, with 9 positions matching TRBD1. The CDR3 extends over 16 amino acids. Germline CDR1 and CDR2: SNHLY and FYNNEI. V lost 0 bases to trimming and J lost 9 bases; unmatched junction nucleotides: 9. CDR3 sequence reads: CASSEAPGQGGGEQFF. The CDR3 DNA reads TGTGCCAGCAGTGAAGCACCGGGACAGGGTGGGGGTGAGCAGTTCTTC.

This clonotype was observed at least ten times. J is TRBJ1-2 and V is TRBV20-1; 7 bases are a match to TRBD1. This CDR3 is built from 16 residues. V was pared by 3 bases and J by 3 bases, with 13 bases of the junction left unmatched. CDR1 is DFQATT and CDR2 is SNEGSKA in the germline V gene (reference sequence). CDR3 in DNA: TGCAGTGCTAGCGAAATGACCAGGGGGGGATACTATGGCTACACCTTC. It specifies CSASEMTRGGYYGYTF.

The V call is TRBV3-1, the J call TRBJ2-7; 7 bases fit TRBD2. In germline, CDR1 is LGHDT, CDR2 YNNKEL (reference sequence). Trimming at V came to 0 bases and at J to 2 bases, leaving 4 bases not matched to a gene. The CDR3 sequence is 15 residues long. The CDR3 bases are TGTGCCAGCAGCCAAGATAGCGGGCCGACCTACGAGCAGTACTTC. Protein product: CASSQDSGPTYEQYF.

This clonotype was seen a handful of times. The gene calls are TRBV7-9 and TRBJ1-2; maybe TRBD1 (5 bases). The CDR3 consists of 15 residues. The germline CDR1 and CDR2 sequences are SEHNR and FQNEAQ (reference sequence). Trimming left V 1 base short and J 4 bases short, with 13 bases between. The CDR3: CASSLGGGELYGYTF. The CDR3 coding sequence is TGTGCCAGCAGCTTAGGGGGGGGAGAGCTCTATGGCTACACCTTC. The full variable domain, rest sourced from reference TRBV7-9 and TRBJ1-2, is DTGVSQNPRHKITKRGQNVTFRCDPISEHNRLYWYRQTLGQGPEFLTYFQNEAQLEKSRLLSDRFSAERPKGSFSTLEIQRTEQGDSAMYLCASSLGGGELYGYTFGSGTRLTVV.

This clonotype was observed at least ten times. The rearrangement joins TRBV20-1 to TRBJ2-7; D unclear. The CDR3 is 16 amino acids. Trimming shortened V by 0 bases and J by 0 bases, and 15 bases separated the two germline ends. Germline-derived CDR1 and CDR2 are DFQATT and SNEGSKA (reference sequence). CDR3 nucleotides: TGCAGTGCTAGAGATTTAAAAGGGCCCAACTCCTACGAGCAGTACTTC. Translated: CSARDLKGPNSYEQYF.

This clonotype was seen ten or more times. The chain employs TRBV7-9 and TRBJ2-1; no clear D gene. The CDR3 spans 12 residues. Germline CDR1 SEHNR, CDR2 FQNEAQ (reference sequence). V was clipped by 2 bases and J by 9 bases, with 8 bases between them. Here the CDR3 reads CASSLSGSEQFF. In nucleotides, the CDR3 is TGTGCCAGCAGCTTATCAGGTAGTGAGCAGTTCTTC.

CDR3 sequence: CASTSSGHYEQYV. The CDR3 DNA sequence: TGCGCCAGCACTTCCTCGGGCCATTACGAGCAGTACGTC. The gene calls are TRBV10-2 and TRBJ2-7; unclear D gene. V lost 7 bases to trimming and J lost 4 bases, with 14 bases between them. The germline gives CDR1 WSHSY, CDR2 SAAADI. The CDR3 totals 13 residues.

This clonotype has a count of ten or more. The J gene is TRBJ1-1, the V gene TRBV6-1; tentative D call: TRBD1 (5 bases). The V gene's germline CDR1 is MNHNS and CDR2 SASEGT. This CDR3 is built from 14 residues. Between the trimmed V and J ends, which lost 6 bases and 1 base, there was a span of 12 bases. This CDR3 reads CASSWDLKNTEAFF. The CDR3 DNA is TGTGCCAGCAGCTGGGACCTTAAGAACACTGAAGCTTTCTTT.

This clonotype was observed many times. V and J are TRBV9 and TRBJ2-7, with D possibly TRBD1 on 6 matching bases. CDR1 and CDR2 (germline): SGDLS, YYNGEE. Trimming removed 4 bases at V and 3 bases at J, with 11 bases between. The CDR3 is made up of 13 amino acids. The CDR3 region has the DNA TGTGCCAGCAGCCCAGGGGCAGGCTACGAGCAGTACTTC. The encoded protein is CASSPGAGYEQYF.

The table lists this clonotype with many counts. CDR3: CASSLGGTGVGNQPQHF. The CDR3 DNA is TGTGCCAGCAGCCTTGGGGGGACAGGGGTTGGAAATCAGCCCCAGCATTTT. The chain recombines TRBV7-9 with TRBJ1-5; 10 nucleotides agree with TRBD1. Germline V gene data show CDR1 as SEHNR and CDR2 as FQNEAQ (reference sequence). The CDR3 sequence is 17 residues long. The V and J ends lost 5 bases and 4 bases, in that order; junction bases with no gene match: 11. Full variable domain (rest looked up from reference TRBV7-9 and TRBJ1-5): DTGVSQNPRHKITKRGQNVTFRCDPISEHNRLYWYRQTLGQGPEFLTYFQNEAQLEKSRLLSDRFSAERPKGSFSTLEIQRTEQGDSAMYLCASSLGGTGVGNQPQHFGDGTRLSIL.

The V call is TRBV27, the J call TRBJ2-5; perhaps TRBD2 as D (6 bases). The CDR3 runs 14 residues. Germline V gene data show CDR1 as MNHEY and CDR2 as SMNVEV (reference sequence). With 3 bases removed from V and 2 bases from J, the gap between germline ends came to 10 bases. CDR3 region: CASSFAGGQETQYF. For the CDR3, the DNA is TGTGCCAGCAGTTTCGCCGGGGGTCAAGAGACCCAGTACTTC.